These T cell receptor beta chains were read from a single sample in a study of radiation and T cells in renal cell carcinoma. The method was immunoSEQ multiplex PCR; TCRdb's version includes in-frame clones alone and lacks a portion of them. Of over 30,000 clones in the sample, over 75% were seen once. The sequencing here drew on blood, taken from a patient whose treatment included radiotherapy and nephrectomy. These receptors were taken from a man between 60 and 75 years old with renal cell carcinoma. Each CDR3 is given with its conserved first and last residue. D genes are given only for firm matches. A clone size is listed for some rows: how often the clone was seen (once, few, many), or a class if it is expanded.

d_gene: TRBD1; abundance: .; j_gene: TRBJ2-7; v_gene: TRBV5-1; CDR3nt: TGCGCCAGCAGCTTGGGACAGGGGTTAAGCGAGCAGTACTTC; CDR3aa: CASSLGQGLSEQYF
d_gene: .; abundance: .; j_gene: TRBJ1-4; v_gene: TRBV6-1; CDR3nt: TGTGCCAGCAGTTATACGGGAGAAAAACTGTTTTTT; CDR3aa: CASSYTGEKLFF
d_gene: .; abundance: .; j_gene: TRBJ2-7; v_gene: TRBV7-9; CDR3nt: TGTGCCAGCAACCACAACGGACAGTCCTACGAGCAGTACTTC; CDR3aa: CASNHNGQSYEQYF
d_gene: TRBD2; abundance: .; j_gene: TRBJ2-7; v_gene: TRBV6-6; CDR3nt: TGTGCCAGCAGTTACGGGACTAGCGACCCCTACGAGCAGTACTTC; CDR3aa: CASSYGTSDPYEQYF
d_gene: .; abundance: medium-sized; j_gene: TRBJ1-5; v_gene: TRBV2; CDR3nt: TGTGCCAGCAGTGAAGCGTCTGATAATCAGCCCCAGCATTTT; CDR3aa: CASSEASDNQPQHF
d_gene: TRBD1; abundance: few; j_gene: TRBJ1-1; v_gene: TRBV4-3; CDR3nt: TGCGCCAGCAGCCAGGGACAGTACACTGAAGCTTTCTTT; CDR3aa: CASSQGQYTEAFF
d_gene: TRBD2; abundance: once; j_gene: TRBJ2-3; v_gene: TRBV14; CDR3nt: TGTGCCAGCAGCCGCCGGGAGGCGGGAAGGAGGGATACGCAGTATTTT; CDR3aa: CASSRREAGRRDTQYF
d_gene: TRBD2; abundance: .; j_gene: TRBJ2-2; v_gene: TRBV7-8; CDR3nt: TGTGCCAGCAGCTCGACTAGCGGGAGTACGAACACCGGGGAGCTGTTTTTT; CDR3aa: CASSSTSGSTNTGELFF
d_gene: TRBD1; abundance: .; j_gene: TRBJ1-1; v_gene: TRBV7-8; CDR3nt: TGTGCCAGCAGCTCAGACACAGGGGGATGGACTGAAGCTTTCTTT; CDR3aa: CASSSDTGGWTEAFF
d_gene: TRBD2; abundance: .; j_gene: TRBJ2-1; v_gene: TRBV19; CDR3nt: TGTGCCAGTAGACCCACGGGGGGACCGCGCAATGAGCAGTTCTTC; CDR3aa: CASRPTGGPRNEQFF
d_gene: TRBD2; abundance: .; j_gene: TRBJ2-1; v_gene: TRBV7-9; CDR3nt: TGTGCCAGCAGCCCGGGACTAGCTGAGGTTGAGCAGTTCTTC; CDR3aa: CASSPGLAEVEQFF
d_gene: TRBD2; abundance: .; j_gene: TRBJ2-1; v_gene: TRBV6-6; CDR3nt: TGTGCCAGCATGGGGGTGGCGGGAGGGTCCTACAATGAGCAGTTCTTC; CDR3aa: CASMGVAGGSYNEQFF
d_gene: TRBD2; abundance: .; j_gene: TRBJ2-1; v_gene: TRBV10-1; CDR3nt: TGCGCCAGCAGTGAGTCGTTACGGACTAGCGGGAGCAATGAGCAGTTCTTC; CDR3aa: CASSESLRTSGSNEQFF
d_gene: .; abundance: .; j_gene: TRBJ2-3; v_gene: TRBV5-1; CDR3nt: TGCGCCAGCAGCCTAAAGGCGGAACTCACAGATACGCAGTATTTT; CDR3aa: CASSLKAELTDTQYF
d_gene: .; abundance: .; j_gene: TRBJ2-7; v_gene: TRBV6-1; CDR3nt: TGTGCCAGCAGTCAGGGAGGTGGGCAGTACTTC; CDR3aa: CASSQGGGQYF
d_gene: TRBD2; abundance: .; j_gene: TRBJ2-7; v_gene: TRBV6-1; CDR3nt: TGTGCCACCGAGGGAAGGACGCAGCGGGGGGAGCAGTACTTC; CDR3aa: CATEGRTQRGEQYF
d_gene: .; abundance: .; j_gene: TRBJ2-5; v_gene: TRBV5-6; CDR3nt: TGTGCCAGCAGCTTGACAGCAACGGAGACCCAGTACTTC; CDR3aa: CASSLTATETQYF
d_gene: .; abundance: .; j_gene: TRBJ1-2; v_gene: TRBV7-9; CDR3nt: TGTGCCAGCAGCTTTGAGGGCTATGGCTACACCTTC; CDR3aa: CASSFEGYGYTF